This is a list of T cell receptor beta chains from one sample in a study of blood T cell repertoires in COVID-19. TCRdb keeps only in-frame clones here, not all; method: immunoSEQ multiplex PCR. The data hold 100,000 to 150,000 clones, with 65% to 85% observed a single time. Sequenced sample: peripheral blood. The receptors shown here come from a man under 40 with COVID-19, enrolled during active disease. Both conserved end residues are part of each CDR3. D genes are given only for firm matches. Clone size is given for some rows only: seen once, a few or many times, or a class if the clone is expanded.

V,D,J,size,DNA,CDR3
TRBV6-5,-,TRBJ1-2,once,TGTGCCAGCAGTAGAAAAACAGCTTTTCTCTATGGCTACACCTTC,CASSRKTAFLYGYTF
TRBV7-9,TRBD2,TRBJ2-5,-,TGTGCCAGCAGCTTATTCTTAGCGGGAGGGAGGGAGACCCAGTACTTC,CASSLFLAGGRETQYF
TRBV23-1,TRBD1,TRBJ1-2,-,TGCGCCATCCCCCCGGGGACAGAGTATGGCTACACCTTC,CAIPPGTEYGYTF
TRBV6-4,TRBD1,TRBJ2-1,once,TGTGCCAGCAGTGACGGGCAGGGGGCGACCCAACAGTTCTTC,CASSDGQGATQQFF
TRBV30,-,TRBJ1-3,-,TGTGGCGGGACGCCTAACTCTGGAAACACCATATATTTT,CGGTPNSGNTIYF
TRBV2,-,TRBJ2-7,-,TGTGCCAGCAGGACGGGAGCAAGTCCCGAGCAGTACTTC,CASRTGASPEQYF
TRBV5-1,-,TRBJ2-1,once,TGCGCCAGCAGAAGGGGTGAGAATGAGCAGTTCTTC,CASRRGENEQFF
TRBV28,-,TRBJ1-1,few,TGTGCCAGCAGTTATACAGGGAACACTGAAGCTTTCTTT,CASSYTGNTEAFF
TRBV3-1/TRBV3-2,-,TRBJ2-7,-,TGTGCCAGCAGCCAAGATTCGGCAGGAGGGTACGAGCAGTACTTC,CASSQDSAGGYEQYF
TRBV5-1,TRBD1,TRBJ1-1,-,TGCGCCAGCAGTCGCACGACAGGGGCGAACACTGAAGCTTTCTTT,CASSRTTGANTEAFF
TRBV30,TRBD2,TRBJ2-3,-,TGTGCCTGGAGTGGACTAGCGGGGACAGATACGCAGTATTTT,CAWSGLAGTDTQYF
TRBV9,TRBD2,TRBJ2-1,few,TGTGCCAGCAGCGCCGGGACTAGCGCCTCCTACAATGAGCAGTTCTTC,CASSAGTSASYNEQFF
TRBV2,-,TRBJ2-7,-,TGTGCCAGCAGGGACTACTCCTACGAGCAGTACTTC,CASRDYSYEQYF
TRBV10-1,TRBD2,TRBJ2-5,-,TGCGCCAGCAGTGAGCTTACAAAACTAGCGGGGGACAGGTACCAAGAGACCCAGTACTTC,CASSELTKLAGDRYQETQYF
TRBV28,-,TRBJ2-1,-,TGTGCCAGCAGTTTCGGGGCGGGATACAATGAGCAGTTCTTC,CASSFGAGYNEQFF
TRBV27,-,TRBJ2-2,-,TGTGCCAGCAGTTTAACAGGGTATACCAACACCGGGGAGCTGTTTTTT,CASSLTGYTNTGELFF
TRBV19,-,TRBJ1-5,-,TGTGCCAGTACCGCGCCGGGAAATAGCAATCAGCCCCAGCATTTT,CASTAPGNSNQPQHF
TRBV7-9,-,TRBJ1-6,-,TGTGCCAGCAGCCCCGGACAGACCGAGAATTCACCCCTCCACTTT,CASSPGQTENSPLHF
TRBV30,-,TRBJ2-3,-,TGTGCCTGGAGTGTGGGCGGCACAGATACGCAGTATTTT,CAWSVGGTDTQYF
TRBV5-4,-,TRBJ2-5,-,TGTGCCAGCAGCCCAACCGACAGGAGACAAGAGACCCAGTACTTC,CASSPTDRRQETQYF
TRBV27,-,TRBJ1-1,-,TGTGCCAGCAGTCCAAACCCCCTTAAACAGCACGGGAACACTGAAGCTTTCTTT,CASSPNPLKQHGNTEAFF
TRBV24-1,-,TRBJ1-1,-,TGTGCCACCAGTAGAGGTAACACTGAAGCTTTCTTT,CATSRGNTEAFF
TRBV7-9,TRBD2,TRBJ2-1,-,TGTGCCAGCAGCTTAAGTAGCGGGATCTACAATGAGCAGTTCTTC,CASSLSSGIYNEQFF
TRBV7-3,TRBD1,TRBJ1-6,-,TGTGCCAGCAGCGACAGGGGATTGGAGTCACCCCTCCACTTT,CASSDRGLESPLHF
TRBV5-5,TRBD1,TRBJ1-2,-,TGTGCCAGCAGCTTGCAGGGGGCCGGCTATGGCTACACCTTC,CASSLQGAGYGYTF
TRBV4-1,-,TRBJ2-7,-,TGCGCCAGCAGCCAAGACTTGACTGTCGCCACCTACGAGCAGTACTTC,CASSQDLTVATYEQYF